This entry concerns a single T cell receptor beta chain. This entry comes from a study of PD-1 blockade in mismatch repair-deficient tumors. The table came from immunoSEQ multiplex PCR; TCRdb's copy has only in-frame clones and leaves some out. The table has tens of thousands of clones, roughly 80% seen once; the top ten hold less than 6%. Trimming removed 4 bases from V and 0 bases from J, with 16 bases in between. Looked up from germline, CDR1 is SGHNT and CDR2 is YYREEE (reference sequence). The CDR3 has 17 residues. This sample comprised peripheral blood, obtained 44 weeks after starting pembrolizumab. The TCR sequence derives from an adult with mismatch repair-deficient cancer. The V and J genes are TRBV5-4 and TRBJ1-4, with D possibly matching TRBD1 (6 bases). CDR3 amino acids: CASSRGGMGATNEKLFF. DNA of the CDR3: TGTGCCAGCAGCCGAGGGGGAATGGGGGCAACTAATGAAAAACTGTTTTTT.